A single sample gave rise to the 23 T cell receptor beta chains below, sequenced in a study of T cell responses to AZD1222 COVID-19 vaccine. Sequenced by immunoSEQ multiplex PCR; TCRdb stores in-frame clones only, minus some. Here the sample spans approximately 110,000 clones, around 85% being singletons. Material: peripheral blood, obtained 28 days after the second AZD1222 dose. The origin of the receptors is an adult who received the AZD1222 COVID-19 vaccine.

This chain joins TRBV29-1 and TRBJ2-3, with D uncertain. CDR1 is SQVTM, CDR2 ANQGSEA, per germline. Trimming shortened V by 6 bases and J by 6 bases, and 16 bases separated the two germline ends. The CDR3 runs to 13 residues. For the CDR3, the DNA is TGCAGCGTGGCTCTGGGCGGTTTCGATACGCAGTATTTT. The encoded protein is CSVALGGFDTQYF.

The chain has TRBV5-8 and TRBJ1-1, with no clear D. The CDR3 is 16 amino acids. Trimming shortened V by 0 bases and J by 5 bases, and 17 bases separated the two germline ends. Germline V gene lookup returns CDR1 SGHTS and CDR2 YDEGEE. In DNA form, the CDR3 reads TGTGCCAGCAGCTTGGCCTTGGTGTCAGTGGGGACTGAAGCTTTCTTT. Amino acids: CASSLALVSVGTEAFF.

V and J are TRBV28 and TRBJ1-5; TRBD1 might be the D (5 bases). The CDR3 has 14 residues. From germline, CDR1 is MDHEN and CDR2 SYDVKM. Deletions cut 9 bases from V and 3 bases from J, with 15 bases between. CDR3 in amino acids: CASALTVFNQPQHF. The CDR3 DNA reads TGTGCCAGTGCCCTGACAGTGTTCAATCAGCCCCAGCATTTT. The whole variable domain, remainder taken from reference TRBV28 and TRBJ1-5, is DVKVTQSSRYLVKRTGEKVFLECVQDMDHENMFWYRQDPGLGLRLIYFSYDVKMKEKGDIPEGYSVSREKKERFSLILESASTNQTSMYLCASALTVFNQPQHFGDGTRLSIL.

V and J are TRBV3-1 (or the pseudogene TRBV3-2) and TRBJ1-3, with D uncertain. The V gene lost 3 bases and the J gene lost 7 bases, with 10 bases spanning the gap. The CDR3 spans 13 residues. Per germline, CDR1 LGHDT and CDR2 YNNKEL (reference sequence). In nucleotides, the CDR3 is TGTGCCAGCAGCCACGGACCTCAGAACACCATATATTTT. This gives the protein CASSHGPQNTIYF.

V and J are TRBV3-1 (or the pseudogene TRBV3-2) and TRBJ1-1; TRBD1 might be the D (5 bases). V lost 2 bases to trimming and J lost 7 bases, with 11 bases between them. The CDR3 spans 13 residues. CDR1 is LGHDT and CDR2 is YNNKEL in the germline V gene (reference sequence). CDR3 sequence: CASSQRGQVEAFF. DNA of the CDR3: TGTGCCAGCAGCCAAAGGGGTCAGGTTGAAGCTTTCTTT.

This clone was seen a few times. V usage is TRBV4-3 and J usage is TRBJ2-3; D ambiguous. Trimming stripped 3 bases from V and 3 bases from J, with 16 bases between. Per germline, CDR1 LGHNA and CDR2 YSLEER. This CDR3 region has 16 residues. The DNA of the CDR3 is TGCGCCAGCAGCCAGGATACGGGCCTTAATACAGATACGCAGTATTTT. It translates to CASSQDTGLNTDTQYF.

This chain links TRBV6-5 with TRBJ1-2; 9 bases line up with TRBD1. J gave up 7 bases and V 7 bases, and 4 bases lay outside the gene matches. The V gene's germline CDR1 is MNHEY and CDR2 SVGAGI. The CDR3 sequence is 12 residues long. The CDR3 DNA sequence: TGTGCCAGCAAGGGACAGGGCCTTGGCTACACCTTC. It specifies CASKGQGLGYTF.

The chain couples TRBV3-1 (or the pseudogene TRBV3-2) to TRBJ2-7; tentatively, D is TRBD2 (5 bases). Germline assignment: CDR1 LGHDT and CDR2 YNNKEL (reference sequence). V lost 0 bases and J lost 2, with 14 bases in between. The CDR3 covers 16 residues. CDR3 in DNA: TGTGCCAGCAGCCAAGATCGGGGAAGTCTAACCTACGAGCAGTACTTC. It translates to CASSQDRGSLTYEQYF.

A single count supports this clone. This chain joins TRBV14 and TRBJ2-7; 9 bases are shared with TRBD1. V lost 5 bases to trimming and J lost 3 bases; unmatched junction nucleotides: 14. The CDR3 covers 17 residues. In germline, CDR1 is SGHDN, CDR2 FVKESK. CDR3 sequence (DNA): TGTGCCAGCAGCGATGGCTCGAGGACAGGGGCCCTCTACGAGCAGTACTTC. As protein: CASSDGSRTGALYEQYF.

The genes are TRBV3-1 (or the pseudogene TRBV3-2) and TRBJ1-2, with D maybe TRBD1 (6 bases). CDR3 length: 17 residues. Trimming removed 0 bases from V and 1 base from J, with 15 bases in between. Germline values: CDR1 LGHDT, CDR2 YNNKEL (reference sequence). The chain's CDR3 is CASSQERGGVDNYGYTF. The CDR3 DNA reads TGTGCCAGCAGCCAAGAACGAGGGGGGGTGGATAACTATGGCTACACCTTC.

The chain recombines TRBV7-3 with TRBJ1-3; D gene ambiguous. CDR3 length equals 17 residues. The germline V and J ends were trimmed by 5 bases and 2 bases, with 19 bases remaining between them. Germline assignment: CDR1 SGHTA and CDR2 FQGTGA. CDR3 DNA: TGTGCCAGCAGCCTCGGACTCCCACCGCCCACTGGAAACACCATATATTTT. Translation gives CASSLGLPPPTGNTIYF.

V is TRBV19 and J is TRBJ1-5, with D perhaps TRBD1 (5 bases). V dropped 1 base and J dropped 4 bases, with 14 bases sitting between them. In germline, CDR1 is LNHDA, CDR2 SQIVND (reference sequence). The CDR3 is 16 residues long. The DNA of the CDR3 is TGTGCCAGTAGTATAGGAGGGACTGGGAGGAATCAGCCCCAGCATTTT. Protein product: CASSIGGTGRNQPQHF.

The chain combines TRBV15 with TRBJ1-5; D ambiguous. Germline V CDR1 and CDR2: LNHNV, YYDKDF (reference sequence). This CDR3 region has 14 residues. Trimming removed 0 bases from V and 2 bases from J, with 5 bases in between. The CDR3 DNA is TGTGCCACCAGCAGAGATCTGGGCAATCAGCCCCAGCATTTT. Its translation: CATSRDLGNQPQHF.

The DNA for the CDR3 is TGTGCCAGCAGCTTAGCTAACTCCTACAATGAGCAGTTCTTC. This gives the protein CASSLANSYNEQFF. V is TRBV7-6 and J is TRBJ2-1; D unresolved. CDR1 is SGHVS and CDR2 is FNYEAQ in the germline V gene. V was trimmed by 0 bases and J by 0 bases, leaving 3 bases between them. CDR3 length: 14 residues. The variable domain in full, with the rest retrieved from reference TRBV7-6 and TRBJ2-1, is GAGVSQSPRYKVTKRGQDVALRCDPISGHVSLYWYRQALGQGPEFLTYFNYEAQQDKSGLPNDRFSAERPEGSISTLTIQRTEQRDSAMYRCASSLANSYNEQFFGPGTRLTVL.

This chain links TRBV12-3 or TRBV12-4 with TRBJ1-4, with TRBD1 as a possible D gene (6 bases). The V gene lost 2 bases and the J gene lost 5 bases, with 6 bases spanning the gap. There are 13 residues in the CDR3. CDR3 loop: CASSLTGNEKLFF. For the CDR3, the DNA is TGTGCCAGCAGTTTAACAGGGAATGAAAAACTGTTTTTT.

The chain has TRBV28 and TRBJ1-3; 10 nucleotides match TRBD1. This CDR3 region has 17 residues. Germline CDR1 reads MDHEN; CDR2 reads SYDVKM. V was pared by 2 bases and J by 5 bases, with 9 bases of the junction left unmatched. For the CDR3, the DNA is TGTGCCAGCAGTTTAAGTCGGGACAGGGGTCTTCGAAACACCATATATTTT. This translates into CASSLSRDRGLRNTIYF. Using reference TRBV28 and TRBJ1-3 for the parts outside the CDR3, the full variable domain is DVKVTQSSRYLVKRTGEKVFLECVQDMDHENMFWYRQDPGLGLRLIYFSYDVKMKEKGDIPEGYSVSREKKERFSLILESASTNQTSMYLCASSLSRDRGLRNTIYFGEGSWLTVV.

The V and J genes are TRBV5-6 and TRBJ1-5; 12 positions agree with TRBD1. This CDR3 contains 15 residues. Germline CDR1 SGHDT, CDR2 YYEEEE. V dropped 2 bases and J dropped 6; count of bases not matched to a gene: 3. CDR3 amino acids: CASSLAGQGAQPQHF. CDR3 coding DNA: TGTGCCAGCAGCTTAGCGGGACAGGGGGCTCAGCCCCAGCATTTT.

The chain couples TRBV19 to TRBJ2-3, with 8 bases fitting TRBD2. This CDR3 is built from 16 residues. V was clipped by 8 bases and J by 4 bases; unmatched bases: 14. Germline CDR1 LNHDA, CDR2 SQIVND (reference sequence). This CDR3 is CASAGTRVRGADTQYF. The CDR3 DNA sequence: TGTGCCAGTGCCGGGACTAGGGTTAGGGGCGCAGATACGCAGTATTTT. Using reference TRBV19 and TRBJ2-3 for the parts outside the CDR3, the full variable domain is DGGITQSPKYLFRKEGQNVTLSCEQNLNHDAMYWYRQDPGQGLRLIYYSQIVNDFQKGDIAEGYSVSREKKESFPLTVTSAQKNPTAFYLCASAGTRVRGADTQYFGPGTRLTVL.

This clone showed up just once. The gene calls are TRBV27 and TRBJ2-7; 11 bases are a match to TRBD2. The germline CDR1 and CDR2 sequences are MNHEY and SMNVEV (reference sequence). This CDR3 has 15 residues. V gave up 6 bases and J gave up 7 bases; unmatched junction bases: 11. Here the CDR3 reads CASSPGLAGGGEQYF. For the CDR3, the DNA is TGTGCCAGCAGCCCCGGGCTAGCGGGGGGCGGGGAGCAGTACTTC.

The chain uses TRBV7-2 and TRBJ1-1; D not certain. V gave up 6 bases and J gave up 1 base, with 9 bases separating them. CDR3 length equals 13 residues. The V gene's germline CDR1 is SGHTA and CDR2 FQGNSA. The DNA for the CDR3 is TGTGCCAGCAGGACCGCAGGGAACACTGAAGCTTTCTTT. Translated: CASRTAGNTEAFF. The whole variable domain, remainder taken from reference TRBV7-2 and TRBJ1-1, is GAGVSQSPSNKVTEKGKDVELRCDPISGHTALYWYRQSLGQGLEFLIYFQGNSAPDKSGLPSDRFSAERTGGSVSTLTIQRTQQEDSAVYLCASRTAGNTEAFFGQGTRLTVV.

This chain links TRBV19 with TRBJ1-1; TRBD1 might be the D (5 bases). The germline gives CDR1 LNHDA, CDR2 SQIVND (reference sequence). The length of the CDR3 is 17 residues. The ends were cut back, 4 bases at V and 1 base at J, with 19 bases in the middle. For the CDR3, the DNA is TGTGCCAGTAGTAATAGACAGTTCGGGGTCGCGAACACTGAAGCTTTCTTT. It is translated as CASSNRQFGVANTEAFF.

Turning to this clone: One end of the junction fails to match germline, which may point to a read error. This same CDR3 is encoded by further DNA sequences in the sample. The chain employs TRBV3-1 (or the pseudogene TRBV3-2) and TRBJ1-5; 8 nucleotides align to TRBD1. Germline V lookup: CDR1 LGHDT, CDR2 YNNKEL (reference sequence). The CDR3 extends over 15 amino acids. CDR3 loop: CASSQGPGGNQPQHF. Here the CDR3 DNA reads TGTGCCAGCAGCCAAGGTCCAGGGGGCAACCAGCCCCAGCATTTT.

This clone came up a few times. The rearrangement joins TRBV6-4 to TRBJ1-1; possibly TRBD1 for D (6 bases). Germline values: CDR1 MRHNA, CDR2 SNTAGT. The CDR3 sequence is 12 residues long. Trimming stripped 6 bases from V and 8 bases from J, with 13 bases between. The CDR3 sequence is CASRPQTGEAFF. The CDR3 DNA follows: TGTGCCAGCAGGCCCCAAACAGGGGAAGCTTTCTTT.